This record looks at one T cell receptor beta chain sequence and its context. This sample was taken from a study of blood T cell repertoires in COVID-19. On the study more broadly: Material from acute and convalescent COVID-19 was sourced from the United States, Italy and Spain. The analysed material was cDNA or gDNA that came from T cells, B-cell-depleted T cells, or PBMCs.

Trimming took off 4 bases at V and 2 bases at J, with 9 bases between the two ends. Germline assignment: CDR1 SGHAT and CDR2 FQNNGV. The CDR3 loop spans 15 amino acids. How the authors handled the data: Reference gene primer amplification in the assay estimated nucleated cell counts. Data came from immunoSEQ multiplex PCR; TCRdb stores just in-frame clones and leaves some out. V and J calls and clone size follow that table, whereas D and trimming were derived from the DNA. This repertoire shows 200,000 to 250,000 clones, just over 85% found once; its top ten account for approximately 2%. This chain links TRBV11-2 with TRBJ2-6; D uncertain. The sequenced sample consisted of peripheral blood. This sequence originates from a man aged 25 to 40 who had recovered from COVID-19. The CDR3 sequence: CASSSHFPGANVLTF. In nucleotides, the CDR3 is TGTGCCAGCAGCTCCCATTTCCCTGGGGCCAACGTCCTGACTTTC.